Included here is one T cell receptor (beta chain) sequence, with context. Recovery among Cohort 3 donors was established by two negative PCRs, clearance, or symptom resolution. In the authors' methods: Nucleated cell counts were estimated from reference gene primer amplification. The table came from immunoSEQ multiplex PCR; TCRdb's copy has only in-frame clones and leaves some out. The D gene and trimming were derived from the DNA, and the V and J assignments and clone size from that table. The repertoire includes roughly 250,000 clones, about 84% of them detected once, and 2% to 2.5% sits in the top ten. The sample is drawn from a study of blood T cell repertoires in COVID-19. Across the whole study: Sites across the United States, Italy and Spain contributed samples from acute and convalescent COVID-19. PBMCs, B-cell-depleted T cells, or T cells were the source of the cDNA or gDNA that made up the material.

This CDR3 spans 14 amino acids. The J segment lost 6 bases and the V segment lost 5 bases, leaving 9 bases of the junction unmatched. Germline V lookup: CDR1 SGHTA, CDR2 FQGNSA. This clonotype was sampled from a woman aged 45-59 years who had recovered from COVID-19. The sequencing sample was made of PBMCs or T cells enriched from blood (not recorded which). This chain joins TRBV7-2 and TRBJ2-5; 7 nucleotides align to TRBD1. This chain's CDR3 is CASSNSRGQKTQYF. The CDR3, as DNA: TGTGCCAGCAGCAACAGTAGGGGGCAAAAGACCCAGTACTTC.